This TCR beta chain was obtained from a study of cytomegalovirus exposure and HLA in healthy donors. The study's findings and limits: In a later analysis, DRB1 alleles had the most associated TCRs; HLA-C alleles the fewest. In a later analysis, TCR beta V- and J-gene trimming showed a link to a missense DCLRE1C variant.

This CDR3 region has 13 residues. V lost 0 bases, J lost 8 bases, and 10 bases lay in between. Looked up from germline, CDR1 is ENHRY and CDR2 is SYGVKD. Amplification used 60 Vbeta primers and 13 Jbeta primers. Libraries were prepared by immunoSEQ multiplex PCR; TCRdb keeps only in-frame clonotypes and omits some of them. The data contain approximately 160,000 clones, about four fifths of them singletons. This clone appeared a few times. Its antigen is unknown. The rearrangement uses TRBV10-3 and TRBJ1-1; D is ambiguous. The receptor was isolated from a boy under 10 years old in good health and CMV-seronegative. What was sequenced was PBMCs. In DNA form, the CDR3 reads TGTGCCATCAGTGAGTCCGGAGGCTTCGAAGCTTTCTTT. Its translation is CAISESGGFEAFF.